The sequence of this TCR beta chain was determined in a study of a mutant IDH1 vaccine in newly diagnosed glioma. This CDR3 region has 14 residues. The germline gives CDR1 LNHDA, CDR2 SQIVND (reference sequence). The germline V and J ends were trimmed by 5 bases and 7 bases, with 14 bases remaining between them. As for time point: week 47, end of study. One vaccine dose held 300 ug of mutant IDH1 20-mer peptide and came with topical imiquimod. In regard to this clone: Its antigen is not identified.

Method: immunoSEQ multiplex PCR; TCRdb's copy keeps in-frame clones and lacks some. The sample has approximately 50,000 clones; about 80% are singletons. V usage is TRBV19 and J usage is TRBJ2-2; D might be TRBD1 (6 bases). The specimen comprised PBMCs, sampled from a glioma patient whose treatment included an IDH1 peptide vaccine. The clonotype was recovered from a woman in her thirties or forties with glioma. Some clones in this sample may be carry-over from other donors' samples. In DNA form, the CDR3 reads TGTGCCAGTAGTGTGACGGGACAAAGCGGGGAGCTGTTTTTT. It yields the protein CASSVTGQSGELFF.